The 30 T cell receptor beta chains presented below share a single source sample, sequenced in a study of OX40 agonist ivuxolimab in advanced cancers. Libraries were built with the immunoSEQ multiplex PCR assay. TCRdb's version of the immuneACCESS table is confined to in-frame rearrangements and falls short of the full clone set. An unresolved V gene accounts for under half of the shortfall where checked; the remainder is of unknown origin. This sample lists around 60,000 clones; around 90% were detected once. Of the sample, around 0.42% falls within the top ten clones. The material sequenced was CD4+ or CD8+ T cells sorted from blood, taken in a trial of the OX40 agonist ivuxolimab. Receptor source: an adult with an advanced solid tumor such as melanoma, head and neck, liver or kidney cancer.

V usage is TRBV4-1 and J usage is TRBJ2-3, with no clear D. This CDR3 is built from 15 residues. CDR1 and CDR2 from the germline V gene are MGHRA and YSYEKL. Trimming cost V 0 bases and J 3 bases, with 10 bases left between them. The DNA for the CDR3 is TGCGCCAGCAGCCAAGATGGTGCCCCTACAGATACGCAGTATTTT. The encoded protein is CASSQDGAPTDTQYF.

V and J are TRBV19 and TRBJ2-7; 7 nucleotides match TRBD2. There are 17 residues in the CDR3. CDR1 and CDR2 from the germline V gene are LNHDA and SQIVND (reference sequence). Unmatched junction bases numbered 13, after V lost 4 bases and J lost 1 base. CDR3 nucleotides: TGTGCCAGTAGTAAAACGCCCGGTCTAGCGGAATCCTACGAGCAGTACTTC. This translates into CASSKTPGLAESYEQYF.

V is TRBV6-1 and J is TRBJ2-1; maybe TRBD2 (5 bases). Looked up from germline, CDR1 is MNHNS and CDR2 is SASEGT. CDR3 length: 14 residues. Trimming stripped 6 bases from V and 3 bases from J, with 12 bases between. CDR3 sequence reads: CASSPTGSYNEQFF. For the CDR3, the DNA is TGTGCCAGCAGCCCCACGGGAAGCTACAATGAGCAGTTCTTC.

The CDR3 region has the DNA TGTGCCAGCAGCTTAGACAGGGGGAGCTTCCAGCCCCAGCATTTT. This translates into CASSLDRGSFQPQHF. This sequence joins TRBV7-9 and TRBJ1-5, with 8 bases aligning to TRBD1. The CDR3 is 15 residues long. The germline CDR1 and CDR2 sequences are SEHNR and FQNEAQ (reference sequence). Trimming at V came to 1 base and at J to 7 bases, leaving 6 bases not matched to a gene.

This sequence joins TRBV30 and TRBJ2-5, with D unresolved. Germline assignment: CDR1 GTSNPN and CDR2 SVGIG (reference sequence). V was clipped by 8 bases and J by 3 bases, with 13 bases between them. The CDR3 has 12 residues. CDR3 residues: CARSAGEETQYF. The CDR3 DNA follows: TGTGCCCGATCCGCAGGTGAAGAGACCCAGTACTTC.

The CDR3 nucleotides are TGTGCCAGCAGCGAAAACCCGGGGGCAACTAATGAAAAACTGTTTTTT. Its translation: CASSENPGATNEKLFF. This chain connects TRBV9 to TRBJ1-4; a possible D gene is TRBD1 (5 bases). This CDR3 is 16 amino acids long. Deletions cut 3 bases from V and 0 bases from J, with 12 bases between. Germline assignment: CDR1 SGDLS and CDR2 YYNGEE.

This clone is a singleton in its sample. The genes are TRBV6-1 and TRBJ1-5; D is unclear. This CDR3 comprises 14 residues. V lost 5 bases to trimming and J lost 0 bases, with 8 bases between them. Germline V gene sequence: CDR1 MNHNS, CDR2 SASEGT. The DNA for the CDR3 is TGTGCCAGCAGTCGTGAGGGTAGCAATCAGCCCCAGCATTTT. This codes for CASSREGSNQPQHF.

This clone was detected only a few times. The V and J genes are TRBV30 and TRBJ1-1, with D perhaps TRBD1 (6 bases). CDR1 and CDR2 from the germline V gene are GTSNPN and SVGIG (reference sequence). The CDR3 sequence is 13 residues long. The V and J ends lost 3 bases and 5 bases respectively, with 13 bases between them. The CDR3 DNA reads as TGTGCCTGGAGGAACAACAGGGTTACTGAAGCTTTCTTT. Its protein product is CAWRNNRVTEAFF. Variable domain in full (rest from reference TRBV30 and TRBJ1-1): SQTIHQWPATLVQPVGSPLSLECTVEGTSNPNLYWYRQAAGRGLQLLFYSVGIGQISSEVPQNLSASRPQDRQFILSSKKLLLSDSGFYLCAWRNNRVTEAFFGQGTRLTVV.

This chain uses TRBV19 with TRBJ2-1, with D unclear. V lost 1 base, J lost 7 bases, and 17 bases lay in between. The CDR3 sequence is 16 residues long. The germline gives CDR1 LNHDA, CDR2 SQIVND (reference sequence). The CDR3 sequence: CASSIALVELWNEQFF. For the CDR3, the DNA is TGTGCCAGTAGTATAGCTCTGGTAGAGCTCTGGAATGAGCAGTTCTTC.

CDR3 DNA sequence: TGTGCCATCAGTGATTCTAGAGGGGGCGCCGGGGAGCTGTTTTTT. Translating gives CAISDSRGGAGELFF. V and J are TRBV10-3 and TRBJ2-2; 7 nucleotides line up with TRBD1. J gave up 6 bases and V 3 bases, and 7 bases lay outside the gene matches. Germline CDR1 reads ENHRY; CDR2 reads SYGVKD. CDR3 length: 15 amino acids.

The gene calls are TRBV28 and TRBJ1-2, with D possibly TRBD1 on 5 matching bases. The CDR3 spans 14 residues. Germline CDR1 is MDHEN and CDR2 is SYDVKM. V was cut by 8 bases and J by 3 bases, with 16 bases left in between. The DNA for the CDR3 is TGTGCCAGCGTCCGGATGGGGGAAGACTATGGCTACACCTTC. This codes for CASVRMGEDYGYTF.

The chain uses TRBV23-1 and TRBJ2-1, with 10 bases fitting TRBD1. TRBV23-1 counts as an open reading frame of uncertain function. This CDR3 comprises 19 residues. Trimming at V came to 0 bases and at J to 2 bases, leaving 10 bases not matched to a gene. The CDR3 protein is CASSQSMLRDRGPYNEQFF. In nucleotides, the CDR3 is TGCGCCAGCAGTCAATCGATGCTACGGGACAGGGGTCCCTACAATGAGCAGTTCTTC.

The CDR3 is CASSFRTGNEQYF. CDR3 nucleotide sequence: TGTGCCAGCAGTTTTCGGACAGGGAATGAGCAGTACTTC. V usage is TRBV27 and J usage is TRBJ2-7, with 8 bases fitting TRBD1. The length of the CDR3 is 13 residues. V lost 3 bases to trimming and J lost 7 bases; unmatched junction nucleotides: 5. Germline V gene sequence: CDR1 MNHEY, CDR2 SMNVEV (reference sequence).

This clone was observed a handful of times. At one boundary the junction diverges from the germline segment, which might be a read error. The V call is TRBV5-8, the J call TRBJ1-1; the D is unclear. This CDR3 is built from 12 residues. Germline CDR1 SGHTS, CDR2 YDEGEE. The CDR3 region is CASSLDSADLSF. CDR3 sequence (DNA): TGTGCCAGCAGCTTGGATTCCGCGGACCTCTCTTTT.

V gene TRBV6-5 combines with J gene TRBJ2-3; 8 positions match TRBD2. Germline V CDR1 and CDR2: MNHEY, SVGAGI. V lost 2 bases, J lost 2 bases, and 6 bases stayed unmatched. CDR3 length: 16 residues. This CDR3 is CASSYVAGGATDTQYF. The CDR3 DNA reads as TGTGCCAGCAGTTACGTGGCGGGAGGCGCCACAGATACGCAGTATTTT.

This chain links TRBV19 with TRBJ1-4; TRBD1 agrees at 9 bases. CDR3 size: 15 residues. Germline V gives CDR1 LNHDA, CDR2 SQIVND (reference sequence). The V segment lost 6 bases and the J segment 6 bases; nucleotides outside the gene matches: 8. This CDR3 is CASRAQGARYEKLFF. CDR3 in DNA: TGTGCCAGTAGGGCACAGGGGGCTCGGTATGAAAAACTGTTTTTT.

The chain is built from TRBV30 and TRBJ1-2, with D tentatively TRBD1 (5 bases). Trimming took 0 bases from V and 5 from J, leaving 10 bases between them. The V gene's germline CDR1 is GTSNPN and CDR2 SVGIG (reference sequence). The CDR3 loop spans 13 amino acids. DNA for the CDR3: TGTGCCTGGAGTGTAGAAAGGACATATGGCTACACCTTC. Encoded protein: CAWSVERTYGYTF.

V and J are TRBV30 and TRBJ1-1, with 12 positions matching TRBD1. V shed 3 bases, J shed 7 bases, and the junction held 9 bases outside the gene matches. Germline CDR1 and CDR2: GTSNPN and SVGIG (reference sequence). The CDR3 sequence is 15 residues long. In DNA, the CDR3 is TGTGCCTGGAGAACGAAAGGGACAGGGGGCGATGAAGCTTTCTTT. It codes for CAWRTKGTGGDEAFF.

CDR3 region: CASSVGGTSGAYEQYF. In DNA, the CDR3 is TGTGCCAGCAGCGTGGGGGGGACTAGCGGTGCCTACGAGCAGTACTTC. V usage is TRBV5-4 and J usage is TRBJ2-7; 11 bases match TRBD2. The V and J ends lost 4 bases and 2 bases, in that order; junction bases with no gene match: 8. The CDR3 runs 16 residues. Germline-derived CDR1 and CDR2 are SGHNT and YYREEE (reference sequence).

In its sample, this clone was seen once. The chain employs TRBV2 and TRBJ2-3, with 7 bases lining up with TRBD2. The CDR3 is 15 amino acids. Germline lookup yields CDR1 SNHLY and CDR2 FYNNEI. The J segment lost 0 bases and the V segment lost 2 bases, leaving 2 bases of the junction unmatched. For the CDR3, the DNA is TGTGCCAGCAGTGAATCGGGACTAAGCACAGATACGCAGTATTTT. Translating it yields CASSESGLSTDTQYF.

The V call is TRBV27, the J call TRBJ2-7; the match to TRBD2 covers 8 bases. This CDR3 contains 18 residues. CDR1 is MNHEY, CDR2 SMNVEV, per germline (reference sequence). With V trimmed by 3 bases and J by 4 bases, 17 bases remained unmatched. The CDR3: CASSFSRGGAGDTYEQYF. The CDR3 DNA sequence: TGTGCCAGCAGTTTTTCCCGTGGGGGAGCGGGAGATACATACGAGCAGTACTTC.

The chain employs TRBV29-1 and TRBJ1-1; a possible D gene is TRBD1 (5 bases). V was cut by 6 bases and J by 3 bases, with 17 bases left in between. CDR1 and CDR2 (germline): SQVTM, ANQGSEA. This CDR3 is 14 amino acids long. The CDR3 bases are TGCAGCGTCTCCCCGGGGCCCGCGTACACTGAAGCTTTCTTT. This codes for CSVSPGPAYTEAFF.

The rearrangement links TRBV11-2 to TRBJ2-3, with TRBD2 matching 7 bases. Germline CDR1 is SGHAT and CDR2 is FQNNGV. The CDR3 loop spans 16 amino acids. V lost 3 bases, J lost 2 bases, and 8 bases stayed unmatched. CDR3 protein: CASSFWGGGPTDTQYF. The CDR3 nucleotides are TGTGCCAGCAGCTTCTGGGGGGGAGGACCCACAGATACGCAGTATTTT.

A few counts support this clone. This chain joins TRBV6-5 and TRBJ1-1; tentative D call: TRBD1 (5 bases). CDR1 and CDR2 (germline): MNHEY, SVGAGI. The CDR3 consists of 13 residues. V was shortened by 5 bases and J by 11 bases, with 18 bases between the two germline ends. In nucleotides, the CDR3 is TGTGCCAGCAGTGTAGACGGGACGACTAGGGCTTTCTTT. It yields the protein CASSVDGTTRAFF.

The J gene is TRBJ1-2, the V gene TRBV7-8; no clear D. The germline V gene has CDR1 SGHVS and CDR2 FQNEAQ. Trimming shortened V by 2 bases and J by 5 bases, and 12 bases separated the two germline ends. There are 14 residues in the CDR3. In DNA form, the CDR3 reads TGTGCCAGCAGCTTATTCGCTTCCTCATATGGCTACACCTTC. Translation: CASSLFASSYGYTF. Looking up the rest from reference TRBV7-8 and TRBJ1-2 gives the full variable domain: GAGVSQSPRYKVAKRGQDVALRCDPISGHVSLFWYQQALGQGPEFLTYFQNEAQLDKSGLPSDRFFAERPEGSVSTLKIQRTQQEDSAVYLCASSLFASSYGYTFGSGTRLTVV.

This chain joins TRBV6-5 and TRBJ2-7, with a possible D match to TRBD2 (6 bases). The CDR3 is 16 amino acids. Germline-derived CDR1 and CDR2 are MNHEY and SVGAGI. V was shortened by 0 bases and J by 1 base, with 13 bases between the two germline ends. The CDR3 nucleotides are TGTGCCAGCAGTTACTCGACGGGGCGGGGTTCCTACGAGCAGTACTTC. Translation: CASSYSTGRGSYEQYF.

The chain uses TRBV30 and TRBJ1-1, with 11 bases matching TRBD1. Germline V gene lookup returns CDR1 GTSNPN and CDR2 SVGIG (reference sequence). The junction had 7 bases not matched to a gene; V was cut back by 2 bases and J by 8 bases. The CDR3 runs to 14 residues. This CDR3 is CAWSRGTGGPEAFF. The DNA of the CDR3 is TGTGCCTGGAGTAGGGGGACAGGGGGACCGGAAGCTTTCTTT.

This sequence joins TRBV15 and TRBJ1-5; TRBD1 matches at 7 bases. Trimming removed 8 bases from V and 6 bases from J; junction bases left unmatched: 13. The CDR3 runs to 15 residues. CDR1 LNHNV and CDR2 YYDKDF come from the germline V gene (reference sequence). The CDR3 protein is CATATNSGGSQPQHF. The CDR3 coding sequence is TGTGCCACCGCCACGAATTCAGGGGGGAGTCAGCCCCAGCATTTT.

The rearrangement links TRBV18 to TRBJ1-2; TRBD1 agrees at 12 bases. The CDR3 covers 17 residues. The V gene end was trimmed by 3 bases and the J gene end by 4 bases; junction bases not matched to a gene: 9. Germline CDR1 is KGHSH and CDR2 is LQKENI. In DNA, the CDR3 is TGTGCCAGCTCACCTCGGGACAGGGGGCCTTTCACCTATGGCTACACCTTC. Translation: CASSPRDRGPFTYGYTF.

This clone was detected only a few times. The chain joins TRBV29-1 to TRBJ1-2; 9 bases align to TRBD1. CDR1 and CDR2 from the germline V gene are SQVTM and ANQGSEA. V lost 5 bases to trimming and J lost 4 bases; unmatched junction nucleotides: 5. CDR3 size: 13 residues. The CDR3 loop reads CSVLGTGFYGYTF. CDR3 nucleotides: TGCAGCGTTCTAGGGACAGGGTTCTATGGCTACACCTTC.